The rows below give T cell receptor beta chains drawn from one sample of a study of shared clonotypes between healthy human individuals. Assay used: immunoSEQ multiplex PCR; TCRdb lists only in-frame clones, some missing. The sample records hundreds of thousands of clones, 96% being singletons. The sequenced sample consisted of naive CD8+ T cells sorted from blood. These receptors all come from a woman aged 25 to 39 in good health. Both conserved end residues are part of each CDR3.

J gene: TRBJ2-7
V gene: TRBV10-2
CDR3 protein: CASSEISGSYEQYF

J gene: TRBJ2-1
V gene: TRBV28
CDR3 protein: CASSSPGTDVLEQFF

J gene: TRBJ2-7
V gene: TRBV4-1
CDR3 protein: CASSPRLAGGYEQYF

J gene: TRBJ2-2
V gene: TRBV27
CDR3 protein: CASSPRASGSMRGAGELFF

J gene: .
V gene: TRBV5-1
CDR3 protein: CASSLGDKYEQYF

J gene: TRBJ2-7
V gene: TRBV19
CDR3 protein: CASRGLYEQYF

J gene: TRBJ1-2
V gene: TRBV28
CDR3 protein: CATSSGTESNYGYTF

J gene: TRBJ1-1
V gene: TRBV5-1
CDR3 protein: CASSSRQGSTEAFF

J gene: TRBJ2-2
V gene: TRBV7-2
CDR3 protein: CASSRVGTGELFF

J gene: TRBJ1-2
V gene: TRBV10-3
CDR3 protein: CAISDGGLANYGYTF

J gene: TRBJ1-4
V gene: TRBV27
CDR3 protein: CASSSKGDRGFRPNEKLFF